The 20 T cell receptor beta chains presented below share a single source sample, sequenced in a study of post-analysis software for immune sequencing data. Findings of the study overall: TRBV5-6, TRBV5-1 and TRBV20-1 were among several TRBV segments more frequent in patients than controls.

Built from TCR beta cDNA, the libraries had unique molecular identifiers in them. TCRdb re-called the PCR reads through MiXCR, storing one row per CDR3 protein. The sample holds about 810,000 distinct CDR3 sequences, about 50% seen once. These TCRs' antigens remain unknown. Sequenced input: blood. Every receptor here comes from a girl between 10 and 17 years old with multiple sclerosis.

The chain employs TRBV9 and TRBJ2-3; D is uncertain. V was trimmed by 6 bases and J by 5 bases, leaving 13 bases between them. Germline-derived CDR1 and CDR2 are SGDLS and YYNGEE. CDR3 length equals 13 residues. Written as DNA, the CDR3 is TGTGCCAGCACCCCGGGCGTGGGAGATACGCAGTATTTT. Protein: CASTPGVGDTQYF.

In its sample, this clonotype was seen a few times. The gene calls are TRBV20-1 and TRBJ2-7, with 15 bases fitting TRBD2. This CDR3 spans 16 amino acids. J gave up 2 bases and V 6 bases, and 8 bases lay outside the gene matches. CDR1 and CDR2 (germline): DFQATT, SNEGSKA (reference sequence). This chain's CDR3 is CSARTSGGALPYEQYF. As DNA, the CDR3 is TGCAGTGCCCGGACTAGCGGGGGGGCCTTGCCCTACGAGCAGTACTTC.

The V call is TRBV18, the J call TRBJ2-1; 13 nucleotides agree with TRBD2. J gave up 5 bases and V 6 bases, and 1 base lay outside the gene matches. The germline gives CDR1 KGHSH, CDR2 LQKENI. This CDR3 spans 14 amino acids. DNA for the CDR3: TGTGCCAGCTCCGGACTAGCGGGGGACAATGAGCAGTTCTTC. Translated: CASSGLAGDNEQFF.

The chain employs TRBV20-1 and TRBJ2-3; D not certain. This CDR3 is built from 14 residues. The ends were cut back, 5 bases at V and 7 bases at J, with 19 bases in the middle. Germline loops: CDR1 DFQATT, CDR2 SNEGSKA (reference sequence). In nucleotides, the CDR3 is TGCAGTGCTCCCGACACGCCGAACTCAAATACGCAGTATTTT. The encoded protein is CSAPDTPNSNTQYF.

This clonotype was seen only a few times. This rearrangement joins TRBV20-1 to TRBJ1-2, with unresolved D. V dropped 4 bases and J dropped 2 bases, with 5 bases sitting between them. From germline, CDR1 is DFQATT and CDR2 SNEGSKA (reference sequence). This CDR3 has 11 amino acids. Here the CDR3 reads CSATQNYGYTF. In DNA form, the CDR3 reads TGCAGTGCTACGCAGAACTATGGCTACACCTTC.

This chain links TRBV20-1 with TRBJ2-7, with 12 positions matching TRBD2. The CDR3 spans 15 residues. Germline assignment: CDR1 DFQATT and CDR2 SNEGSKA (reference sequence). The V and J ends lost 6 bases and 2 bases, in that order; junction bases with no gene match: 8. CDR3 sequence reads: CSARLAGAPTYEQYF. The CDR3 DNA follows: TGCAGTGCCAGACTAGCGGGAGCCCCAACCTACGAGCAGTACTTC.

This chain links TRBV12-5 with TRBJ2-7; 7 bases line up with TRBD2. V gave up 1 base and J gave up 2 bases; unmatched junction bases: 2. The CDR3 runs 14 residues. The germline V gene encodes CDR1 LGHNT and CDR2 FRNRAP. The CDR3 loop is CASGLAGLAYEQYF. CDR3 DNA sequence: TGTGCTAGTGGTTTGGCCGGACTAGCCTACGAGCAGTACTTC.

The chain carries TRBV5-1 and TRBJ1-2; D is unclear. The CDR3 extends over 13 amino acids. Trimming cost V 0 bases and J 6 bases, with 9 bases left between them. Germline lookup yields CDR1 SGHRS and CDR2 YFSETQ. CDR3 residues: CASSLDYSHGYTF. CDR3 DNA sequence: TGCGCCAGCAGCTTGGATTACAGCCATGGCTACACCTTC.

V gene TRBV7-9 combines with J gene TRBJ2-7; tentative D call: TRBD2 (6 bases). The CDR3 totals 14 residues. The V end was cut by 0 bases, the J end by 3 bases, with 9 bases between. The germline V gene has CDR1 SEHNR and CDR2 FQNEAQ (reference sequence). As DNA, the CDR3 is TGTGCCAGCAGCTTAGCTTTGGGACTCTACGAGCAGTACTTC. Amino acid sequence: CASSLALGLYEQYF.

V gene TRBV7-2 combines with J gene TRBJ2-5; D may be TRBD2 (5 bases). This CDR3 is 14 amino acids long. Germline V gene lookup returns CDR1 SGHTA and CDR2 FQGNSA. V lost 0 bases and J 1 base, leaving 6 bases between the germline ends. The CDR3 sequence is CASSLARAQETQYF. CDR3 nucleotide sequence: TGTGCCAGCAGCTTAGCGAGGGCCCAAGAGACCCAGTACTTC.

V and J are TRBV5-1 and TRBJ1-1; D not resolved. The CDR3 is 12 residues long. V lost 4 bases, J lost 5 bases, and 9 bases lay in between. Germline loops: CDR1 SGHRS, CDR2 YFSETQ. The CDR3 DNA follows: TGCGCCAGCAGCAAGACGGCGACTGAAGCTTTCTTT. It is translated as CASSKTATEAFF.

This clonotype has just a few counts. V and J are TRBV5-8 and TRBJ1-6; maybe TRBD1 (6 bases). CDR1 and CDR2 from the germline V gene are SGHTS and YDEGEE. The CDR3 is 13 amino acids. The V end was cut by 6 bases, the J end by 7 bases, with 11 bases between. CDR3 in amino acids: CASTGTSNSPLHF. DNA for the CDR3: TGTGCCAGCACCGGGACATCGAATTCACCCCTCCACTTT. The variable domain in full, with the rest retrieved from reference TRBV5-8 and TRBJ1-6, is EAGVTQSPTHLIKTRGQQATLRCSPISGHTSVYWYQQALGLGLQFLLWYDEGEERNRGNFPPRFSGRQFPNYSSELNVNALELEDSALYLCASTGTSNSPLHFGNGTRLTVT.

This clonotype showed up many times. The genes are TRBV5-1 and TRBJ1-2; perhaps TRBD1 as D (6 bases). The germline CDR1 and CDR2 sequences are SGHRS and YFSETQ. This CDR3 has 13 amino acids. Trimming left V 3 bases short and J 8 bases short, with 14 bases between. The DNA of the CDR3 is TGCGCCAGCAGCTCCTCAGGGGTTGGGGGCTACACCTTC. Protein: CASSSSGVGGYTF.

The V call is TRBV10-3, the J call TRBJ2-3, with 7 bases that match TRBD2. Germline loops: CDR1 ENHRY, CDR2 SYGVKD. There are 13 residues in the CDR3. The ends lost 8 bases at V and 3 bases at J; junction bases unmatched: 5. The CDR3, as DNA: TGTGCCATCGGGAGGGGAGGAACAGATACGCAGTATTTT. Amino acid sequence: CAIGRGGTDTQYF.

This chain uses TRBV5-5 with TRBJ1-2; D perhaps matches TRBD1 (6 bases). This CDR3 contains 15 residues. Germline loops: CDR1 SGHKS, CDR2 YYEKEE (reference sequence). Trimming left V 5 bases short and J 4 bases short, with 18 bases between. DNA of the CDR3: TGTGCCAGCAGGGGCACAGGGTCTCGGGGCTATGGCTACACCTTC. Translated: CASRGTGSRGYGYTF.

This clonotype has just a few counts. J is TRBJ2-1 and V is TRBV3-1; 14 bases are shared with TRBD2. V lost 6 bases, J lost 5 bases, and 6 bases stayed unmatched. The CDR3 is 16 amino acids. CDR1 and CDR2 (germline): LGHDT, YNNKEL (reference sequence). The CDR3 sequence: CASSLGLAGVHNEQFF. CDR3 DNA sequence: TGTGCCAGCAGTCTGGGACTAGCGGGGGTACACAATGAGCAGTTCTTC.

The chain has TRBV7-2 and TRBJ2-4; 8 nucleotides align to TRBD2. The J call is uncertain, as TRBJ2-7 better fits the DNA end. CDR3 length: 14 residues. Germline-derived CDR1 and CDR2 are SGHTA and FQGNSA. CDR3 sequence (DNA): TGTGCCAGCAGCTCTTGGGCTAGCGGGCTCGAGCAGTACTTC. This translates into CASSSWASGLEQYF.

This clonotype was seen more than once but under ten times. The V gene is TRBV6-6, the J gene TRBJ2-5; 9 bases map to TRBD2. CDR1 is MNHNY and CDR2 is SVGAGI in the germline V gene (reference sequence). CDR3 size: 13 residues. The junction had 5 bases not matched to a gene; V was cut back by 3 bases and J by 9 bases. The CDR3 loop reads CASSYLASGAQYF. The CDR3 DNA is TGTGCCAGCAGTTATCTGGCTAGCGGGGCCCAGTACTTC.

This chain links TRBV20-1 with TRBJ2-7; 9 bases align to TRBD2. Per germline, CDR1 DFQATT and CDR2 SNEGSKA (reference sequence). J was trimmed by 1 base and V by 6 bases; bases with no gene match: 7. The CDR3 runs to 14 residues. The CDR3: CSAILAGPSYEQYF. The CDR3, as DNA: TGCAGTGCCATACTAGCGGGCCCTTCCTACGAGCAGTACTTC.

The chain employs TRBV5-4 and TRBJ1-2; D not certain. Trimming removed 0 bases at V and 2 bases at J, with 14 bases between. The germline V gene encodes CDR1 SGHNT and CDR2 YYREEE (reference sequence). This CDR3 is 16 amino acids long. The CDR3 spells CASSLARPGENYGYTF. The CDR3 bases are TGTGCCAGCAGCTTGGCCCGGCCAGGCGAGAACTATGGCTACACCTTC.